This T cell receptor (beta chain) is drawn from a study of vaccination and CD4 T cells after COVID-19. Study background: Four females and six males made up the convalescents, with two Hispanic. Findings and limits, study-wide: From 21 to 38, the median of SARS-CoV-2-reactive clonotypes rose without reaching significance.

This clonotype was detected a few times. No antigen is known for it. The Oncomine TCR Beta short-read assay sequenced DNA from cultured CD4+ T cells. Genomic DNA was taken out of cultured CD4+ T cells by extraction. One entry per CDR3 protein, called by TCRdb with MiXCR from the PCR reads. The sample records over 8,500 distinct CDR3 sequences, over 25% being singletons. Germline CDR1 reads SGHTA; CDR2 reads FQGNSA. There are 13 residues in the CDR3. The V gene lost 3 bases and the J gene lost 13 bases, with 18 bases spanning the gap. Treatment noted: approximately nine-day PBMC culture with coronavirus spike peptide pools or control peptides (ViraFEST assay). CD4+ T-cell collection from the unexposed donor predated the COVID-19 pandemic (2011-2018). For ViraFEST, peptide pools expanded antigen-specific T cells, after which the TCRs were sequenced.

Sequences were obtained from CD4+ T cells from blood, cultured in vitro. This clonotype was obtained from a human donor in good health. This chain links TRBV7-2 with TRBJ1-2, with a weak D call TRBD1 (5 bases). The CDR3 nucleotides read TGTGCCAGCAGCTTGGCCCGGGAGACGGGGGGCACCTTC. The encoded protein is CASSLARETGGTF.